The TCR beta chain under discussion was sequenced for a study of cytotoxic CD8 clonotypes in ibrutinib-treated CLL (dated by TCRdb to 2020 to 2022). With regard to the full study: The cohort included around 16 treatment-naive and fewer than 12 relapsed/refractory patients; 17 were IGHV unmutated. Partial responses were observed in about 24 patients and complete responses in 2; after a median follow-up of about 69 months, remission was maintained in around 14 patients and progression was observed in roughly twelve. Response samples were taken after a median of approximately eleven months on treatment, ranging from about 6 to 36 months. Samples averaged roughly 280,000 productive templates and some 91,000 productive rearrangements. Longitudinal samples were obtainable from 26 of the 86 participants in the trial. Cryopreserved peripheral blood mononuclear cells were obtained before treatment, at response, and at either sustained remission or disease progression. Patients were still on ibrutinib when every remission and progressive disease sample was collected.

On the study overall, not on this receptor specifically: At ibrutinib response clonality went up, during sustained remission it held steady, and at progression it dropped back toward baseline. Public clonotypes were rare and either shrank or stayed stable during treatment, and the rise in clonality at ibrutinib response reflected expansion of private clonotypes. Lymph node repertoires were not examined, and the timing of sampling was not matched between patients in sustained remission and those whose disease progressed. Baseline clonality was found to be higher than that of age-matched healthy donors and was strongly correlated with circulating CD8+ T-cell counts.

The time point tag for this specimen amounts to: progressive disease on ibrutinib. Roughly 1.9 micrograms of genomic DNA were extracted from cryopreserved PBMCs for TCR beta library preparation. High-throughput TCR beta sequencing was performed on longitudinal blood samples from CLL patients receiving ibrutinib monotherapy. Patients were enrolled in a phase 2 open-label single-center ibrutinib monotherapy trial. CDR1 and CDR2 (SQVTM, ANQGSEA) derive from the germline V gene. The CDR3 has 14 amino acids, counting the end cysteine and phenylalanine. Left in the record is the CDR3 DNA by itself, 42 bases read in frame from the first base. V trim: 7 bases; J trim: 4 bases; unmatched bases: 4. Points on this clone: This clone's antigen is unknown. No much larger clone exists at a distance of one base, and base qualities are not known.

The goal of deep resolution MiSeq sequencing was a depth between 1 in 1 million and 1 in 200,000 T cells, and coverage averaged 10x per clonotype. TCR beta libraries were generated with the immunoSEQ hsTCRB Kit. As for how the authors treated the data: Data were analyzed with ImmunoSEQ Data Assistant and ImmunoSEQ Analyzer, with V, D and J genes assigned per IMGT definitions. Clonality, with values ranging from 0 to 1, was calculated as one minus the normalized Shannon entropy of productive rearrangement frequencies. Only overrepresented clonotypes making up at least 0.05% of each patient's repertoire were included in the public clonotype analysis. Repertoires from roughly 13 age-matched healthy donors in immuneACCESS were used as clonality controls. Drawn from immuneACCESS, this table holds only the in-frame rearrangements with V and J called that TCRdb kept. Clones are partly lost; checked studies trace under half to an unresolved V gene and leave the rest unexplained. The V and J calls and clone size are taken from that table; D and trimming were inferred from the DNA. The sample profile shows roughly 150,000 clones; about 88% of them were found once. The ten largest make up 3% to 3.5% of the sample.

Source: PBMCs, taken at disease progression, from a patient treated with ibrutinib. The clonotype originates from a human donor with chronic lymphocytic leukemia. The V gene is TRBV29-1 and the J gene is TRBJ2-1; the junction holds 13 bases that match TRBD2. The CDR3 region has the sequence CSATGLAGYNEQFF. The DNA sequence reads TGCAGCGCCACGGGACTAGCGGGGTACAATGAGCAGTTCTTC.